This is a list of T cell receptor beta chains from one sample in a study of STAT5B mutations in CD4+ large granular lymphocyte leukemia. Only in-frame clones appear in the TCRdb table, and some are missing; sequencing was by immunoSEQ multiplex PCR. The sample includes 30,000 to 40,000 clones, more than 55% seen only once; the top ten take 2.5% to 3%. The sequencing sample was made of CD4+ T cells from blood buffy coats. These receptor sequences come from a human donor in good health. CDR3s include the opening cysteine and the closing phenylalanine or tryptophan.

length	V	J	CDR3
15	TRBV18	TRBJ1-1	CASSPQIRGDTEAFF
15	TRBV7-2	TRBJ2-1	CASSTTGTSGGVQFF
13	TRBV6-5	TRBJ1-3	CASSLAGADTIYF
16	TRBV4-2	TRBJ2-1	CASSQERAGTYNEQFF
15	TRBV7-2	TRBJ2-3	CASSSRGLEGDTQYF
11	TRBV7-9	TRBJ1-4	CASRLGEKLFF
15	TRBV6-5	TRBJ1-1	CASRLDRSGNTEAFF
14	TRBV5-1	TRBJ2-1	CASSFKGLPNEQFF
15	TRBV11-2	TRBJ1-6	CASTTNRGYNSPLHF
15	TRBV5-6	TRBJ2-5	CASSLGLAGTGTQYF
13	TRBV4-3	TRBJ2-3	CASSQTSGDTQYF
12	TRBV19	TRBJ1-2	CASSRGNYGYTF
16	TRBV4-3	TRBJ1-4	CASSRTGGTTNEKLFF
13	TRBV30	TRBJ1-5	CAWAGGGNQPQHF
13	TRBV6-5	TRBJ2-1	CASSYLAGNEQFF
15	TRBV2	TRBJ1-4	CASGDRGLSNEKLFF
14	TRBV6-1	TRBJ1-3	CASSRDRPEGTIYF
16	TRBV18	TRBJ1-5	CASSNWTSAGNQPQHF
17	TRBV27	TRBJ1-1	CASSFLRDRGRGTEAFF
10	TRBV20-1	TRBJ2-1	CSAKGNEQFF
16	TRBV9	TRBJ2-1	CASSPSGLAEYNEQFF
15	TRBV6-5	TRBJ1-6	CASSGGISYNSPLHF
15	TRBV5-4	TRBJ2-6	CASRGAASGANVLTF
14	TRBV19	TRBJ1-1	CASSIWGRNTEAFF
14	TRBV7-2	TRBJ2-3	CASSVDRGTDTQYF
14	TRBV9	TRBJ2-5	CASSVGRAWETQYF
15	TRBV6-5	TRBJ1-2	CASSYDGDRAYGYTF
11	TRBV10-3	TRBJ2-1	CATGGPNEQFF
14	TRBV2	TRBJ2-5	CASIQGGYQETQYF
16	TRBV10-3	TRBJ2-2	CAISESTGRRTGELFF
19	TRBV7-2	TRBJ2-6	CASSTGQGTVRSGANVLTF
14	TRBV19	TRBJ1-5	CASSIDRSNQPQHF
16	TRBV7-2	TRBJ2-3	CASSLGLAGGADTQYF
14	TRBV30	TRBJ2-7	CAWKLSDTSYEQYF
17	TRBV18	TRBJ1-5	CASSPALTGLGNQPQHF
14	TRBV6-1	TRBJ2-3	CASQTLDGTDTQYF
17	TRBV5-4	TRBJ2-5	CASSDRTGRAGGGTQYF
15	TRBV7-9	TRBJ1-1	CASSPAGGIHTEAFF
18	TRBV5-4	TRBJ1-3	CASSLSSPNFMSGNTIYF
15	TRBV10-3	TRBJ2-7	CAISESRVGPPEQYF
17	TRBV15	TRBJ2-1	CATSRVASGATYNEQFF
12	TRBV10-2	TRBJ1-5	CASRDGNQPQHF
14	TRBV7-2	TRBJ1-2	CASSLGPGRSYYTF
15	TRBV19	TRBJ2-5	CASTGSGGDQETQYF
13	TRBV7-2	TRBJ1-5	CASSLTGEQPQHF
15	TRBV19	TRBJ1-2	CASSIQGRRPYGYTF
16	TRBV7-9	TRBJ2-3	CASSDQRGGYTDTQYF